This TCR beta chain was identified during a study of T cell responses to AZD1222 COVID-19 vaccine. Details on this clone: Antigen: not known.

Study-level points and caveats: Dominant at 160-218 and 743-854, vaccine-associated CD4 TCRs also spanned spike. Spike-specific TCR repertoires showed rising breadth and depth after two AZD1222 doses. Repertoire sampling was restricted to post-peak T cell response timepoints. Only five or six AZD1222 recipients were seropositive at baseline.

Some clones are missing from TCRdb's copy, which holds only in-frame ones; the method was immunoSEQ multiplex PCR. This sample yields under 150,000 clones, of which roughly 89% are seen a single time; roughly 1.1% belongs to the top ten. This CDR3 contains 13 residues. J lost 8 bases, V lost 3 bases, and 5 bases had no gene match. CDR1 is SGHRS and CDR2 is YFSETQ in the germline V gene. This specimen was peripheral blood, taken 28 days after the second AZD1222 dose. The sequence came from an adult who received the AZD1222 COVID-19 vaccine. V gene TRBV5-1 combines with J gene TRBJ2-1, with 7 bases aligning to TRBD2. The CDR3: CASSSTTSDEQFF. CDR3 bases: TGCGCCAGCAGCTCCACCACTAGCGATGAGCAGTTCTTC.